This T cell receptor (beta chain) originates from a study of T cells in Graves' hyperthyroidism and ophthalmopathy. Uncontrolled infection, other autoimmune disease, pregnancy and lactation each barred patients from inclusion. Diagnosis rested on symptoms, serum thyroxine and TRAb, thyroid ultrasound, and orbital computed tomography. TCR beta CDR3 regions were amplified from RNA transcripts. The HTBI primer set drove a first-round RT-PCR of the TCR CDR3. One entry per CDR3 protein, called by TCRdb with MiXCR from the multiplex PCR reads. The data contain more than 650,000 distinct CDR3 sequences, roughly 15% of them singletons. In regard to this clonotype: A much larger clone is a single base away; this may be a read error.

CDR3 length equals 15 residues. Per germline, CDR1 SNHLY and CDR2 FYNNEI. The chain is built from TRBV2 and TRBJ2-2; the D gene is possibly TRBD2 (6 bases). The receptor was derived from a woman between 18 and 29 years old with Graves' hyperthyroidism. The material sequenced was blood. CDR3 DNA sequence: TGTGCCAGCACTAACAGGCAGGCGAACACCGGGGGGCTGTTTTTT. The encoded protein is CASTNRQANTGGLFF. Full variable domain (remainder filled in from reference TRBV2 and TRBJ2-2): EPEVTQTPSHQVTQMGQEVILRCVPISNHLYFYWYRQILGQKVEFLVSFYNNEISEKSEIFDDQFSVERPDGSNFTLKIRSTKLEDSAMYFCASTNRQANTGGLFFGEGSRLTVL.